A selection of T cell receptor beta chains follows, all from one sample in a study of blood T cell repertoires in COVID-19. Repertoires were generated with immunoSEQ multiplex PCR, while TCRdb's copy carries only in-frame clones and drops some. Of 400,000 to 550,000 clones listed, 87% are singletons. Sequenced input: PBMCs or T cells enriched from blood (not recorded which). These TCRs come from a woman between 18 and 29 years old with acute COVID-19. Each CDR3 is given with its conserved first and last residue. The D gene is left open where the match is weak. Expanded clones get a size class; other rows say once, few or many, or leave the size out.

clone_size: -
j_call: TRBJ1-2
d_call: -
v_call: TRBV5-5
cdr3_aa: CASSLLPAGDLNYGYTF
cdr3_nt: TGTGCCAGCAGCTTGTTGCCCGCAGGGGACCTTAACTATGGCTACACCTTC

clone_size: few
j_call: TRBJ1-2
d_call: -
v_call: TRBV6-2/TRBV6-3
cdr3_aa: CASSYLANYGYTF
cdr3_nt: TGTGCCAGCAGTTATTTAGCTAACTATGGCTACACCTTC

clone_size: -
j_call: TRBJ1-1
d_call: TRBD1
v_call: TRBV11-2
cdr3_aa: CASSLEPRGTEAFF
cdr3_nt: TGTGCCAGCAGCTTAGAGCCCAGGGGGACTGAAGCTTTCTTT

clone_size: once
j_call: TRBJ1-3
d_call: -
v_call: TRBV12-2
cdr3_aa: CASREQQGTAGNTIYF
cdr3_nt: TGTGCAAGTCGCGAACAACAAGGGACAGCTGGAAACACCATATATTTT

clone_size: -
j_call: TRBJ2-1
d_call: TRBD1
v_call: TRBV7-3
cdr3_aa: CASSTRTGGAGHEQFF
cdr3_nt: TGTGCCAGCAGCACCCGGACAGGGGGCGCTGGTCATGAGCAGTTCTTC

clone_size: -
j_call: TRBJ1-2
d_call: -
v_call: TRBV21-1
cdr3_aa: CASSKNHRGRFHGYTF
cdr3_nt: TGTGCCAGCAGCAAAAATCACAGGGGGCGCTTCCATGGCTACACCTTC

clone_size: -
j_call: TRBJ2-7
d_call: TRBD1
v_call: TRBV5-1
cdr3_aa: CASSFRGSDEQYF
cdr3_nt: TGCGCCAGCAGCTTCAGGGGGTCAGACGAGCAGTACTTC

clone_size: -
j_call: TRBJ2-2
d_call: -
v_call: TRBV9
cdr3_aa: CASSVFAGSGTGELFF
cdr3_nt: TGTGCCAGCAGCGTATTTGCCGGGAGCGGTACCGGGGAGCTGTTTTTT

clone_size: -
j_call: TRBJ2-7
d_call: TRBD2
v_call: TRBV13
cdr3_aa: CASTLAGVTYEQYF
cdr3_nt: TGTGCCAGCACCCTAGCGGGAGTGACCTACGAGCAGTACTTC

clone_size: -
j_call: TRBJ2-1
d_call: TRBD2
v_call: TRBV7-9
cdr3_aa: CASNKAGGVHEQFF
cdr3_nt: TGTGCCAGCAATAAGGCGGGAGGAGTCCATGAGCAGTTCTTC

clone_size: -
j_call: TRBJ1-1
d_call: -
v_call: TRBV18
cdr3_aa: CASSPRSGRGTEAFF
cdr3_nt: TGTGCCAGCTCACCACGGTCCGGGAGGGGGACTGAAGCTTTCTTT

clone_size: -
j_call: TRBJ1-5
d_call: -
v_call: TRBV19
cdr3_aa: CASRDNSNQPQHF
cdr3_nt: TGTGCCAGTAGGGACAATAGCAATCAGCCCCAGCATTTT

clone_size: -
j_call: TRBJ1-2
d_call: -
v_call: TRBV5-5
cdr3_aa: CASNLWAGNNYGYTF
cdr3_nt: TGTGCCAGCAACCTTTGGGCGGGGAATAACTATGGCTACACCTTC

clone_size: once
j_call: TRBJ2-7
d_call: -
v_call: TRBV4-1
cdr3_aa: CASSPNRGNQYF
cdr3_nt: TGCGCCAGCAGCCCGAACCGGGGGAATCAGTACTTC

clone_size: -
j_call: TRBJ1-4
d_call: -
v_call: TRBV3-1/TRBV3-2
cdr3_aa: CASSQDRGISNEKLFF
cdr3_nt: TGTGCCAGCAGCCAAGATCGGGGGATTAGTAATGAAAAACTGTTTTTT

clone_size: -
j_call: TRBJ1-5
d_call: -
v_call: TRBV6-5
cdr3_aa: CASSHDSGGTQPQHF
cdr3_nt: TGTGCCAGCAGTCACGACTCGGGGGGTACTCAGCCCCAGCATTTT

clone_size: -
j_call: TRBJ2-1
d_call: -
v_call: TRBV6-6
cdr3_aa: CASSYSFQANEQFF
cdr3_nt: TGTGCCAGCAGTTACTCGTTCCAGGCCAATGAGCAGTTCTTC

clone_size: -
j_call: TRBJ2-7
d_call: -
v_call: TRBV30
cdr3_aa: CAWSPTALPNEQYF
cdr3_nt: TGTGCCTGGAGTCCGACTGCTCTACCTAACGAGCAGTACTTC